These T cell receptor beta chains were read from a single sample in a study of blood T cell repertoires in COVID-19. Generated by immunoSEQ multiplex PCR, the TCRdb table keeps only in-frame clones and is missing some. This table has fewer than 200,000 clones, about 85% appearing once. The sample taken for sequencing was peripheral blood. The receptor source for this set is a man in his 60s who had recovered from COVID-19. Each CDR3 is given with its conserved first and last residue. A D gene is named only where the DNA matches it firmly. Clone sizes are given selectively: once, few, many, or a class where the clone is expanded.

>TRBJ2-5|TRBD1|NA|TRBV19
CASRGTDQETQYF
TGTGCCAGTAGGGGGACAGACCAAGAGACCCAGTACTTC
>TRBJ1-1|NA|NA|TRBV7-3
CASSPPTPEAFF
TGTGCCAGCAGCCCACCGACACCTGAAGCTTTCTTT
>TRBJ2-7|TRBD1|NA|TRBV9
CASSPRTGRSEQYF
TGTGCCAGCAGTCCCCGGACAGGACGGAGCGAGCAGTACTTC
>TRBJ1-4|NA|NA|TRBV15
CATSRTGTTRRLFF
TGTGCCACCAGCAGAACCGGGACAACTAGGAGACTGTTTTTT
>TRBJ2-2|NA|NA|TRBV5-1
CASSQSDWGTGELFF
TGCGCCAGCAGCCAGTCGGACTGGGGCACCGGGGAGCTGTTTTTT
>TRBJ1-4|NA|NA|TRBV5-3
CARSFTSGVGEKLFF
TGTGCCAGAAGCTTCACATCAGGGGTGGGTGAAAAACTGTTTTTT
>TRBJ2-3|TRBD2|NA|TRBV9
CASSASGADTQYF
TGTGCCAGCAGCGCTAGCGGGGCAGATACGCAGTATTTT
>TRBJ1-2|TRBD1|few|TRBV5-1
CASSLDRGRLGYTF
TGCGCCAGCAGCTTGGACAGGGGGCGGCTTGGCTACACCTTC
>TRBJ1-4|NA|NA|TRBV6-6
CASSFQGGTNEKLFF
TGTGCCAGCAGTTTCCAGGGCGGAACTAATGAAAAACTGTTTTTT
>TRBJ2-5|TRBD1|NA|TRBV5-5
CASGGTGGEETQYF
TGTGCCAGTGGGGGGACAGGGGGCGAAGAGACCCAGTACTTC
>TRBJ2-4|TRBD2|NA|TRBV5-6
CASSPVGLAGGIQYF
TGTGCCAGCAGCCCGGTAGGACTAGCGGGAGGCATTCAGTACTTC
>TRBJ1-6|NA|NA|TRBV6-5
CASRSGQIYNSPLHF
TGTGCCAGCAGGTCCGGACAGATATATAATTCACCCCTCCACTTT
>TRBJ2-5|NA|NA|TRBV5-5
CASSPTGRQETQYF
TGTGCCAGCAGTCCTACAGGGAGACAAGAGACCCAGTACTTC
>TRBJ1-1|NA|NA|TRBV6-1
CASSDRGGTEAFF
TGTGCCAGCAGTGACAGGGGTGGCACTGAAGCTTTCTTT
>TRBJ1-1|TRBD1|NA|TRBV9
CASSHLQGANTEAFF
TGTGCCAGCAGCCACCTCCAGGGGGCGAACACTGAAGCTTTCTTT
>TRBJ2-7|TRBD1|NA|TRBV7-2
CASSPRDRASYEQYF
TGTGCCAGCAGCCCCCGGGACAGGGCCTCCTACGAGCAGTACTTC
>TRBJ1-1|TRBD1|once|TRBV9
CASSVGQGLNTEAFF
TGTGCCAGCAGCGTCGGACAGGGGCTGAACACTGAAGCTTTCTTT
>TRBJ1-4|NA|few|TRBV20-1
CSASIGKVEKLFF
TGCAGTGCTAGTATCGGGAAAGTTGAAAAACTGTTTTTT
>TRBJ2-1|TRBD2|once|TRBV4-2
CASSQVSSGDYNEQFF
TGTGCCAGCAGCCAAGTGAGTAGCGGGGATTACAATGAGCAGTTCTTC
>TRBJ2-2|TRBD1|NA|TRBV19
CASGDRRTTNGELFF
TGTGCCAGTGGGGACAGGAGGACTACCAACGGGGAGCTGTTTTTT
>TRBJ2-7|NA|NA|TRBV29-1
CSAQDTDDYEQYF
TGCAGCGCCCAGGACACGGATGACTACGAGCAGTACTTC
>TRBJ2-3|TRBD2|NA|TRBV30
CACGSGGADTQYF
TGTGCCTGCGGTAGCGGGGGCGCAGATACGCAGTATTTT
>TRBJ2-1|TRBD2|NA|TRBV5-1
CASSLGLGGLVSEQFF
TGCGCCAGCAGCTTGGGTTTGGGGGGACTAGTGAGTGAGCAGTTCTTC
>TRBJ1-1|NA|NA|TRBV20-1
CSASQGPDTEAFF
TGCAGTGCTAGTCAGGGGCCGGATACTGAAGCTTTCTTT
>TRBJ2-2|NA|NA|TRBV9
CASSPRGAGSNTGELFF
TGTGCCAGCAGCCCCCGGGGGGCGGGTTCGAACACCGGGGAGCTGTTTTTT
>TRBJ1-2|NA|NA|TRBV7-2
CASSLKITYGYTF
TGTGCCAGCAGCTTAAAGATTACTTATGGCTACACCTTC
>TRBJ2-3|TRBD2|NA|TRBV19
CASSTRGTSGGLTDTQYF
TGTGCCAGTAGTACACGAGGGACTAGCGGGGGCCTCACAGATACGCAGTATTTT
>TRBJ2-7|NA|few|TRBV7-9
CASSLAGGSYEQYF
TGTGCCAGCAGCTTAGCGGGGGGCTCCTACGAGCAGTACTTC
>TRBJ1-6|NA|NA|TRBV7-2
CASSSTPRGTVGSPLHF
TGTGCCAGCAGCTCAACTCCGAGGGGGACGGTCGGATCACCCCTCCACTTT
>TRBJ2-3|TRBD2|NA|TRBV7-3
CASSLTSGASTDTQYF
TGTGCCAGCAGCCTCACTAGCGGCGCTAGCACAGATACGCAGTATTTT
>TRBJ1-5|TRBD1|NA|TRBV6-2/TRBV6-3
CASSWTGGNQPQHF
TGTGCCAGCAGTTGGACAGGCGGTAATCAGCCCCAGCATTTT
>TRBJ1-2|NA|once|TRBV11-1
CASSLKRNYGYTF
TGTGCCAGCAGCTTAAAGCGAAACTATGGCTACACCTTC
>TRBJ2-3|NA|NA|TRBV7-6
CASKGGDTDTQYF
TGTGCCAGCAAAGGGGGGGACACAGATACGCAGTATTTT
>TRBJ1-2|TRBD1|NA|TRBV5-4
CASSLRDRSHYGYTF
TGTGCCAGCAGCTTACGGGACAGATCCCACTATGGCTACACCTTC
>TRBJ2-7|NA|NA|TRBV11-2
CASSLEGVGEQYF
TGTGCCAGCAGCTTGGAGGGAGTTGGCGAGCAGTACTTC
>TRBJ2-3|TRBD2|few|TRBV6-2/TRBV6-3
CASSYERLAGGSSGDTQYF
TGTGCCAGCAGTTACGAGCGACTAGCGGGGGGGTCATCAGGTGATACGCAGTATTTT
>TRBJ2-5|TRBD1|NA|TRBV11-2
CASSFYSGTGGETQYF
TGTGCCAGCAGCTTCTACTCCGGGACAGGGGGCGAGACCCAGTACTTC
>TRBJ2-3|NA|NA|TRBV6-2/TRBV6-3
CASSYSSAPTDTQYF
TGTGCCAGCAGTTACTCAAGCGCGCCAACAGATACGCAGTATTTT
>TRBJ1-2|NA|NA|TRBV5-1
CASSLQGNYGYTF
TGCGCCAGCAGCTTGCAGGGAAACTATGGCTACACCTTC